A single count supports the clone carrying this T cell receptor (beta chain). Authors' processing steps: Amplification of reference gene primers provided the estimated nucleated cell counts. Assay: immunoSEQ multiplex PCR; the TCRdb copy retains only in-frame clones and omits some. Clone size and V and J calls were adopted from that table, with D and trimming inferred from the DNA. This sample has around 620,000 clones; around 90% occur once, and the top ten carry 0.2% to 0.3%. Trimming took 1 base from V and 6 from J; bases not matched to a gene: 17. Germline V gene lookup returns CDR1 MGHRA and CDR2 YSYEKL. This CDR3 has 18 amino acids. The data belong to a study of blood T cell repertoires in COVID-19. Study information: T cells, B-cell-depleted T cells, or PBMCs supplied cDNA or gDNA.

The sequence derives from a woman in her late teens or twenties with acute or convalescent COVID-19. J is TRBJ1-2 and V is TRBV4-1, with 7 nucleotides matching TRBD1. The sample comprised peripheral blood. CDR3 protein: CASSQASGTDPSSNGYTF. The CDR3 DNA is TGCGCCAGCAGCCAAGCCTCCGGGACAGACCCATCAAGCAATGGCTACACCTTC.